One TCR beta chain is described in this entry. Its recognized antigen is unknown. The record has no base qualities; no much larger clone is one base away. Inclusive of the bounding cysteine and phenylalanine, the CDR3 is 13 residues long. The retained sequence is limited to the CDR3, 39 bases, with the frame set at the first base. A distance of 14 bases separates the germline ends of V and J, which lose 9 bases and 6 bases respectively. CDR1 MDHEN and CDR2 SYDVKM were looked up in the germline V gene. The library came from the immunoSEQ multiplex PCR assay. For the multiplex PCR, a mixture combining 60 forward primers for TCR Vbeta segments and 13 reverse primers for TCR Jbeta segments was used. Amplification of the CDR3 region of rearranged TCR beta genes was performed with a multiplex PCR assay on genomic DNA. Amplified TCR beta libraries were sequenced as 87-base-pair reads on the Illumina HiSeq System. The source study handled its data this way. A later analysis tallied around 80 million unique TCR beta chains across the 666 repertoires, and approximately 12 million of those chains were shared by two or more donors. Raw reads were error-corrected and collapsed into unique sequences with a nearest-neighbor algorithm that merged closely related sequences to remove PCR and sequencing errors. CDR3 sequences were aligned to IMGT reference sequences to assign V, D and J gene segments. For a sequence to be retained, at least a six-nucleotide match to both a V gene segment and a J gene segment was required. A rearrangement counted as productive if the CDR3 had no stop codons and remained in frame with V and J, and every other rearrangement counted as non-productive. Following IMGT convention, CDR3 was defined as the stretch from the second conserved V-encoded cysteine to the conserved J-encoded phenylalanine. The earlier analysis of approximately 500 of the donors excluded sequences that lacked an unambiguous match to a single V gene segment. An earlier analysis of almost 600 of the donors classified V segments as functional when productive rearrangements were above 56.7% and as segregating when the standard deviation between donors was above 5%. A statistical classification framework was built for diagnosing cytomegalovirus status from the catalog of TCR beta chain sequences. A later analysis assigned V and J genes by comparing TCR nucleotide sequences with IMGT/GENE-DB human TR gene sequences. Using the TCRdist pipeline, a later analysis assigned CDR3 sequences along with most-parsimonious VDJ recombination scenarios. In a later analysis, each TCR beta chain was defined by its CDR3 amino acid sequence together with its V-gene family, and reads lacking a unique V-gene family were excluded. To address suspected cross-contamination and a sequencing artifact, a later analysis removed roughly 640 highly shared, low-generation-probability nucleotide sequences. In a later analysis, a clonal expansion index was calculated for each public chain from normalized within-repertoire ranks of inferred template counts. Generation probabilities in a later analysis came from a VDJ recombination model fitted to out-of-frame rearrangements, and those results were checked against IGoR. In a later analysis, hypergeometric tests were used to score TCR-TCR, TCR-HLA and TCR-CMV co-occurrence, with a repertoire-size bias correction applied to TCR pairs. To estimate false discovery rates, a later analysis permuted the HLA or CMV assignments 20 times. A later analysis grouped co-occurring TCRs with DBSCAN, adding TCRdist sequence similarity when clustering within HLA-allele-positive subsets. Repertoires with fewer than 30,000 or more than 120,000 public chains were left out of co-occurrence clustering, as were five repertoires with anomalous nucleotide sharing. As stored in TCRdb, this immuneACCESS dataset retains in-frame rearrangements with V and J assigned. A fraction of the clones does not appear; measured against another copy, unresolved V genes explain less than half of the discrepancy, and the remainder lacks a known reason. The V and J calls and clone size come from that table; D and trimming were worked out from the DNA. The sample table shows about 120,000 clones, and 81% are seen once. Together, the top ten hold roughly 3.9% of the sample.

This sample was included in a study of cytomegalovirus exposure and HLA in healthy donors (dated by TCRdb to 2015 to 2018). Broadly, across the study: In an earlier analysis of roughly 590 of the donors, roughly 300 Gb of sequence data and 100 million or so unique TCR beta sequences from about 190 million T cells were reported. The number of donors typed differed by locus, with about 629-640 for A, B, C, DRB1 and DQB1, around 500 for DQA1, under 610 for DPA1, and approximately 470 for DPB1. Among almost 400 genotyped donors of the cohort, an average of approximately 240,000 unique TCR beta nucleotide sequences were sequenced per donor, 15% to 20% of them non-productive. Donor age, sex, ethnicity and CMV serostatus were compiled alongside the repertoire data. The study combined high-throughput TCR immunosequencing, statistical association of individual TCRs with disease status, and machine learning to predict cytomegalovirus infection status. An early release covering 500 to 750 HLA-typed donors comprised approximately 290 gigabases of sequencing data and around 80 million unique TCR sequences. The genetic ancestry cluster associated with self-reported Caucasian donors included over 65% of the approximately 410 genotyped donors. The study was designed to test whether signatures of past pathogen exposure could be identified by cataloging public T cell receptors. To study patterns of TCR occurrence, a later analysis re-analyzed previously published TCR beta repertoires from around 660 donors and added high-resolution HLA genotyping. An earlier analysis of around 640 of the donors used high-throughput TCR beta sequencing to judge whether each TCR beta V gene segment behaved as functional or pseudogenic. A separate validation cohort of about 110 different subjects was used in addition to the approximately 670-subject first cohort. Class I and class II HLA loci were covered by the typing at four-digit resolution. Rather than using new phenotypic data, the later analysis identified candidate immune exposures from TCR beta sequences and from how often those sequences occurred across donors. The study used immunosequencing to profile the T cell repertoires of some 600 subjects and linked those repertoires to cytomegalovirus serostatus. About five DR-DQ haplotypes were treated as single units for association and clustering because of strong linkage in the cohort. A later genetic analysis used genome-wide SNP genotypes for about three fifths of the roughly 700 donors, treating that subset as a discovery cohort. All discovery cohort repertoires had been generated on a single sequencing platform.

What the study reported, not specific to this receptor: According to a later genetic analysis, donors in an Asian-associated ancestry cluster had fewer N-insertions in productive TCRs than the approximately 630-donor mean. In a later analysis, TCR association rates were found to vary across HLA loci, with the most associated TCRs seen for DRB1 alleles and the fewest for HLA-C alleles. Compared with equally common non-associated chains, HLA-associated TCR beta chains in a later analysis were more clonally expanded and had lower generation probabilities. For the cohort, immune exposure information was limited to CMV serostatus. In an earlier analysis of around 600 of the donors, most TCR beta V segments were observed in productive rearrangements about 90% or about 30% of the time, broadly matching IMGT annotations. In this cohort, only TCR beta chains were sequenced, and detectable features were limited by the absence of alpha or paired-chain data. A cluster of highly shared sequence variants was judged likely to represent a technical artifact of the sequencing pipeline. While some public TCRs were present in many individuals, most TCR sequences turned up only very rarely across donors. Correlated functional status among segregating V segments might reflect linkage disequilibrium, but an unknown experimental factor could not be ruled out. Sequencing depth was assumed to be roughly uniform across donors in the presence/absence analyses, though that assumption may not hold. At a false discovery rate of 0.05, a later analysis linked approximately 18,000 TCR beta sequences to specific HLA alleles. A later genetic analysis associated a missense DCLRE1C variant with V-gene and J-gene trimming of TCR beta chains, and an independent cohort replicated the association. In vitro tests confirmed that a few of the cytomegalovirus-associated TCR beta chains recognize cytomegalovirus antigens. In both the original and validation cohorts, the classifier was reported to diagnose cytomegalovirus status with high specificity and sensitivity. In a later analysis, several top co-occurrence clusters were reported to appear linked to parvovirus B19, influenza, CMV and Epstein-Barr virus. The earlier analysis of about 600 of the donors excluded 15 to 20 rarely observed V segments, including chromosome 9 orphons, because counts were too low. The study listed 150 to 200 TCR beta chains as associated with cytomegalovirus. The 87-base-pair reads could not distinguish some IMGT-functional V segments, including TRBV6-2 and TRBV6-3, so those segments were excluded. A further reported finding was that TCR beta sequences accurately predicted the HLA-A and HLA-B alleles for most subjects in the first cohort. Most CMV-associated TCR beta chains appeared to be HLA-restricted in a later analysis, and the HLA associations seemed to be driven largely by CMV exposure. The authors suggested that the approach could potentially be generalized to other disease states and immunological phenotypes. When HLA alleles, especially DR and DQ, strongly co-occurred, attributing TCR associations to individual alleles was difficult. Because HLA typing was unavailable for some donors at each locus, only the typed subset was used in association tests.

The cohort consisted of 666 healthy bone marrow donors. At the time of sampling, all cohort members were nominally healthy, though unrecorded immune exposures were likely present. The donor was CMV seronegative and was included in the group of about 400 seronegative cohort members. A peripheral blood sample was provided by each donor, and peripheral blood mononuclear cells were used for TCR beta sequencing. Genomic DNA was extracted from the blood cell samples with the Qiagen DNeasy Blood Extraction Kit. This TCR was sampled from a woman younger than 45 in good health and CMV-seronegative. Sequenced material: PBMCs. The chain is made from TRBV28 and TRBJ1-4, with TRBD1 perhaps the D gene, on 6 matching bases. The CDR3 amino acid sequence is: CASSFPGDEKLFF. The DNA sequence is given as TGTGCCAGTTCATTCCCAGGGGATGAAAAACTGTTTTTT.